This TCR beta chain appears in the sequencing data of a study of T cell responses to AZD1222 COVID-19 vaccine. Background on the study: Some second doses came at about 4 weeks and others at about 12 weeks; these were pooled.

The data were produced by immunoSEQ multiplex PCR, yet TCRdb's version contains in-frame clones alone and is incomplete. The sample has 150,000 or so clones, approximately 94% seen once. CDR1 MDHEN and CDR2 SYDVKM come from the germline V gene. The V and J ends lost 6 bases and 1 base respectively, with 11 bases between them. The CDR3 is 14 residues long. Points on this clone: Its antigen is still unknown.

Regarding the study as a whole: Unmutated regions of variants are reportedly targeted by nearly half of spike-specific TCRs. The number of AZD1222 recipients seropositive at baseline was only five to seven. The donors showed a predominance of white British ancestry and of females, with possible underestimation of clonal diversity.

Sequencing was performed on peripheral blood, taken on day 0 of AZD1222 vaccination. The rearrangement uses TRBV28 and TRBJ2-3; no clear D. The source of this sequence is an adult in good health. The CDR3 sequence: CASRLRRGTDTQYF. The CDR3 DNA sequence: TGTGCCAGCAGACTAAGACGAGGCACAGATACGCAGTATTTT.